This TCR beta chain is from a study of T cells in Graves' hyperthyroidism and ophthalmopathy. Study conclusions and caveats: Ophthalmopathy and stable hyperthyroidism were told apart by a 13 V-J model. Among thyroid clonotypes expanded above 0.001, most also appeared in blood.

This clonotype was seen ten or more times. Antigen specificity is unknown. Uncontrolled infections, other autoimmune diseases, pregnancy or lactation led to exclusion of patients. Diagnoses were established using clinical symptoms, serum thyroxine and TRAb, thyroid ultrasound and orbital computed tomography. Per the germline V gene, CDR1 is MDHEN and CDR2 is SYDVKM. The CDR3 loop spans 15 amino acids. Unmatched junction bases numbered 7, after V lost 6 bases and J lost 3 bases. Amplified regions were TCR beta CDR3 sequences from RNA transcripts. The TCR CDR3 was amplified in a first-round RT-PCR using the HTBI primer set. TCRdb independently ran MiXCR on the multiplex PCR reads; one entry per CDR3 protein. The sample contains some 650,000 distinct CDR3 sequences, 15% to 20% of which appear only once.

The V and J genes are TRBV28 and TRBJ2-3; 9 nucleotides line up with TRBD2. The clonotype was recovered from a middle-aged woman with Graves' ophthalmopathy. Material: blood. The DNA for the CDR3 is TGTGCCAGCAGAGATAGCGGGAGTGGTACAGATACGCAGTATTTT. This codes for CASRDSGSGTDTQYF.